This TCR beta chain was recovered during a study of OX40 agonist ivuxolimab in advanced cancers. Study in general: Ivuxolimab, an antibody that agonizes OX40 (CD134), was administered to the patients.

The data were produced by immunoSEQ multiplex PCR, yet TCRdb's version contains in-frame clones alone and is incomplete. The table has roughly 60,000 clones, approximately 85% seen once. V shed 3 bases and J shed 7 bases, with 7 bases lying between them. Per the germline V gene, CDR1 is MNHEY and CDR2 is SVGAGI. The CDR3 contains 13 residues. This material consisted of CD4+ or CD8+ T cells sorted from blood, taken in a trial of the OX40 agonist ivuxolimab. The gene calls are TRBV6-5 and TRBJ1-6; D gene ambiguous. The receptor was isolated from an adult with an advanced solid tumor such as melanoma, head and neck, liver or kidney cancer. The CDR3 loop reads CASSYSRNSPLHF. CDR3 bases: TGTGCCAGCAGTTATAGTCGGAATTCACCCCTCCACTTT.